This TCR beta chain was captured in a study of long-term antiretroviral therapy in people with HIV. Study-wide points: Transplant donor controls retained higher diversity, though diversity increased after ART. Clones that had undergone expansion before ART dominated the repertoire at all time points.

A note on this clone: The antigen is not known.

Version v3.0 of the immunoSEQ assay was performed at survey level. Roughly 40,000-55,000 T-cell genomes per sample were the sequencing target. Using immunoSEQ multiplex PCR, the repertoire was profiled, and TCRdb retains in-frame clones only, with some absent. The table includes more than 35,000 clones, around 86% detected once. Every donor had one or more pre-ART and two or more post-ART PBMC samples. Germline V CDR1 and CDR2: SGHTA, FQGNSA. V was clipped by 0 bases and J by 6 bases, with 18 bases between them. This CDR3 has 17 amino acids. This specimen was unsorted PBMCs, taken 1.5 years after starting antiretroviral therapy. This chain connects TRBV7-2 to TRBJ2-1, with D maybe TRBD1 (5 bases). This clonotype originated in a man between 18 and 29 years old with HIV. The chain's CDR3 is CASSLAAVCRGCNEQFF. The DNA for the CDR3 is TGTGCCAGCAGCTTAGCGGCCGTGTGTAGGGGCTGCAATGAGCAGTTCTTC.